This T cell receptor (beta chain) was recovered during a study of STAT3 mutations in large granular lymphocyte leukemia. Study background: Immunosuppressive therapy was given to more than half of T-LGLL patients.

Study-wide findings and caveats: Samples missed the first appearance of the clone. In several patients, dominant TCR clone burden exceeded STAT3 mutant burden. Every T-LGLL patient had at least one immunodominant TCRbeta clonotype.

Points on this clone: Its antigen is not known.

TCRbeta libraries averaged approximately 42,000 productive templates per sample. Produced via immunoSEQ multiplex PCR; TCRdb's table is partial and in-frame only. The top ten hold approximately 30% of the sample, which has 5,000 to 7,000 clones, around 94% seen once. The clonotype comes from a man aged 55 to 70 with T-cell large granular lymphocyte leukemia. Some clones in this sample may be carry-over from other donors' samples. Specimen: peripheral blood mononuclear cells.

The CDR3 spells CASSPTGAPETQYF. CDR3 sequence (DNA): TGTGCCAGCAGCCCGACAGGGGCTCCGGAGACCCAGTACTTC. The gene calls are TRBV14 and TRBJ2-5; 8 bases agree with TRBD1. Germline lookup yields CDR1 SGHDN and CDR2 FVKESK. CDR3 size: 14 residues. V lost 4 bases to trimming and J lost 5 bases; unmatched junction nucleotides: 6.